This T cell receptor beta chain originates from a study of blood T cell repertoires in COVID-19. Profiling relied on immunoSEQ multiplex PCR, and the TCRdb table lists in-frame clones only, not all of them. This sample has approximately 86,000 clones, with less than 85% found just once. Germline lookup yields CDR1 MNHNY and CDR2 SVGAGI (reference sequence). V lost 7 bases, J lost 2 bases, and 6 bases stayed unmatched. The CDR3 consists of 15 residues. The source is a woman in her seventies with acute or convalescent COVID-19. The gene calls are TRBV6-6 and TRBJ2-2; the match to TRBD1 covers 8 bases. The sequencing sample was made of peripheral blood. CDR3 DNA sequence: TGTGCCAGCACCTCGACAGGGGCCAACACCGGGGAGCTGTTTTTT. It translates to CASTSTGANTGELFF.